This entry features one T cell receptor beta chain sequence. The antigen remains undetermined. Anyone with autoimmune disease history or systemic immunosuppression was excluded. The data are from a study of OX40 agonist ivuxolimab in advanced cancers. Across the study: Patients were infused with ivuxolimab every 2 weeks at 0.01 to 10 mg/kg.

The CDR3 covers 16 residues. With 3 bases clipped from V and 3 bases from J, the junction kept 7 bases outside the gene matches. Germline CDR1 is SQVTM and CDR2 is ANQGSEA. Generated by immunoSEQ multiplex PCR, the TCRdb table keeps only in-frame clones and is missing some. The profile shows about 52,000 clones, roughly 90% of them singletons. Broader study findings: Both blood CD4+ and CD8+ T cells showed clonal growth by week 6 at 0.1 to 3.0 mg/kg. Expanded peripheral T cell antigen specificity was not determined.

The source material was CD4+ or CD8+ T cells sorted from blood, sampled in a trial of the OX40 agonist ivuxolimab. The TCR comes from an adult with an advanced solid tumor such as melanoma, head and neck, liver or kidney cancer. The chain employs TRBV29-1 and TRBJ2-3; TRBD1 aligns across 12 bases. DNA for the CDR3: TGCAGCGTTGAGACGCCGGGACAGGGGGCAACAGATACGCAGTATTTT. This codes for CSVETPGQGATDTQYF.